This is a list of T cell receptor beta chains from one sample in a study of control samples from healthy donors and cancer patients. Data came from immunoSEQ multiplex PCR; TCRdb stores just in-frame clones and leaves some out. In all, the sample yields about 190,000 clones. Sequences were obtained from blood. The receptor set was obtained from a woman aged 30 to 39 in good health. Both conserved end residues are part of each CDR3. D genes are given only for firm matches.

j_call: TRBJ1-2; d_call: .; v_call: TRBV28; cdr3_aa: CASSLREGVNYGYTF; cdr3_nt: TGTGCCAGCAGTTTAAGAGAGGGTGTTAACTATGGCTACACCTTC
j_call: TRBJ2-7; d_call: TRBD2; v_call: TRBV27; cdr3_aa: CASSVRLAGVYEQYF; cdr3_nt: TGTGCCAGCAGTGTCCGACTAGCGGGGGTCTACGAGCAGTACTTC
j_call: TRBJ1-5; d_call: .; v_call: TRBV28; cdr3_aa: CASRPVTNQPQHF; cdr3_nt: TGTGCCAGCAGACCGGTTACCAATCAGCCCCAGCATTTT
j_call: TRBJ2-7; d_call: TRBD1; v_call: TRBV10-3; cdr3_aa: CAISESPGQGRSRPVYEQYF; cdr3_nt: TGTGCCATCAGTGAGTCCCCGGGACAGGGGCGATCCAGACCCGTTTACGAGCAGTACTTC
j_call: TRBJ2-7; d_call: TRBD1; v_call: TRBV28; cdr3_aa: CASPRDREGSHEQYF; cdr3_nt: TGTGCCAGCCCCCGGGACAGGGAGGGAAGCCACGAGCAGTACTTC
j_call: TRBJ2-3; d_call: .; v_call: TRBV3-1/TRBV3-2; cdr3_aa: CASSQGRDSRSFTDTQYF; cdr3_nt: TGTGCCAGCAGCCAAGGCCGGGACTCCAGGTCTTTCACAGATACGCAGTATTTT
j_call: TRBJ2-7; d_call: TRBD1; v_call: TRBV9; cdr3_aa: CASSFGQGTYEQYF; cdr3_nt: TGTGCCAGCAGCTTCGGACAGGGGACCTACGAGCAGTACTTC
j_call: TRBJ2-7; d_call: TRBD1; v_call: TRBV28; cdr3_aa: CASRTGGAFGEQYF; cdr3_nt: TGTGCCAGCAGAACAGGGGGCGCATTCGGCGAGCAGTACTTC
j_call: TRBJ2-5; d_call: TRBD2; v_call: TRBV9; cdr3_aa: CASTRGVSSGPQETQYF; cdr3_nt: TGTGCCAGCACTCGAGGGGTATCTAGCGGGCCTCAAGAGACCCAGTACTTC
j_call: TRBJ2-6; d_call: .; v_call: TRBV13; cdr3_aa: CASSFRFSGANVLTF; cdr3_nt: TGTGCCAGCAGCTTCAGATTCTCTGGGGCCAACGTCCTGACTTTC
j_call: TRBJ2-7; d_call: TRBD1; v_call: TRBV7-3; cdr3_aa: CASSLTGTGSYEQYF; cdr3_nt: TGTGCCAGCAGCTTAACCGGGACAGGGTCCTACGAGCAGTACTTC
j_call: TRBJ2-5; d_call: .; v_call: TRBV19; cdr3_aa: CASSIKGLETQYF; cdr3_nt: TGTGCCAGTAGTATAAAGGGTCTGGAGACCCAGTACTTC
j_call: TRBJ1-5; d_call: TRBD1; v_call: TRBV5-8; cdr3_aa: CASSLGEVGQLNQPQHF; cdr3_nt: TGTGCCAGCAGCTTGGGGGAAGTGGGACAGTTAAATCAGCCCCAGCATTTT
j_call: TRBJ1-4; d_call: .; v_call: TRBV18; cdr3_aa: CASSPRETEKLFF; cdr3_nt: TGTGCCAGCTCACCACGGGAGACTGAAAAACTGTTTTTT
j_call: TRBJ1-5; d_call: .; v_call: TRBV6-6; cdr3_aa: CASTESGSNQPQHF; cdr3_nt: TGTGCCAGCACAGAGTCGGGATCCAATCAGCCCCAGCATTTT
j_call: TRBJ1-2; d_call: .; v_call: TRBV20-1; cdr3_aa: CSAPGFQRDTF; cdr3_nt: TGCAGTGCACCAGGGTTTCAGAGAGACACCTTC
j_call: TRBJ1-5; d_call: TRBD1; v_call: TRBV18; cdr3_aa: CASSPGTGGNQPQHF; cdr3_nt: TGTGCCAGCTCACCGGGTACAGGGGGCAATCAGCCCCAGCATTTT
j_call: TRBJ1-1; d_call: .; v_call: TRBV29-1; cdr3_aa: CSVLVNTEAFF; cdr3_nt: TGCAGCGTTCTGGTGAACACTGAAGCTTTCTTT
j_call: TRBJ2-2; d_call: TRBD1; v_call: TRBV30; cdr3_aa: CAWSVSMGRGTGELFF; cdr3_nt: TGTGCCTGGAGTGTTAGTATGGGCAGGGGGACCGGGGAGCTGTTTTTT
j_call: TRBJ2-2; d_call: TRBD1; v_call: TRBV11-2; cdr3_aa: CAANRDRSNTGELFF; cdr3_nt: TGTGCCGCCAACCGGGACAGGTCCAACACCGGGGAGCTGTTTTTT
j_call: TRBJ2-6; d_call: TRBD1; v_call: TRBV6-6; cdr3_aa: CASSLKFQGAQSGANVLTF; cdr3_nt: TGTGCCAGCAGTCTTAAATTCCAGGGGGCCCAATCTGGGGCCAACGTCCTGACTTTC
j_call: TRBJ2-2; d_call: TRBD1; v_call: TRBV24-1; cdr3_aa: CATSDSGQGNTGELFF; cdr3_nt: TGTGCCACCAGTGATTCCGGACAGGGGAACACCGGGGAGCTGTTTTTT
j_call: TRBJ1-5; d_call: .; v_call: TRBV5-8; cdr3_aa: CASSEGHSSNQPQHF; cdr3_nt: TGTGCCAGCAGCGAGGGACACAGTAGCAATCAGCCCCAGCATTTT
j_call: TRBJ1-1; d_call: TRBD1; v_call: TRBV28; cdr3_aa: CASRGTANTEAFF; cdr3_nt: TGTGCCAGCAGGGGGACAGCGAACACTGAAGCTTTCTTT
j_call: TRBJ1-2; d_call: .; v_call: TRBV4-1; cdr3_aa: CASSQESTAGGYTF; cdr3_nt: TGCGCCAGCAGCCAAGAGAGCACAGCAGGCGGCTACACCTTC
j_call: TRBJ2-7; d_call: .; v_call: TRBV11-1; cdr3_aa: CASSFSGTEYEQYF; cdr3_nt: TGTGCCAGCAGCTTTTCCGGGACGGAATACGAGCAGTACTTC
j_call: TRBJ2-5; d_call: .; v_call: TRBV5-1; cdr3_aa: CASSRRRTGEGETQYF; cdr3_nt: TGCGCCAGCAGCCGGCGACGTACAGGGGAGGGCGAGACCCAGTACTTC
j_call: TRBJ2-7; d_call: .; v_call: TRBV6-1; cdr3_aa: CASSVSRDYLSYEQYF; cdr3_nt: TGTGCCAGCAGTGTGAGCAGGGATTACCTCTCCTACGAGCAGTACTTC
j_call: TRBJ2-2; d_call: TRBD2; v_call: TRBV2; cdr3_aa: CASISGGASTGELFF; cdr3_nt: TGTGCCAGCATTAGCGGGGGGGCGAGTACCGGGGAGCTGTTTTTT
j_call: TRBJ2-7; d_call: TRBD2; v_call: TRBV13; cdr3_aa: CASRPPGTSGGYEQYF; cdr3_nt: TGTGCCAGCAGACCGCCAGGGACTAGCGGGGGCTACGAGCAGTACTTC
j_call: TRBJ2-7; d_call: .; v_call: TRBV9; cdr3_aa: CASSVERGAIYEQYF; cdr3_nt: TGTGCCAGCAGCGTAGAACGGGGGGCTATCTACGAGCAGTACTTC
j_call: TRBJ1-5; d_call: TRBD1; v_call: TRBV7-2; cdr3_aa: CASSPRTGGIQPQHF; cdr3_nt: TGTGCCAGCAGCCCGAGGACAGGGGGCATTCAGCCCCAGCATTTT
j_call: TRBJ2-7; d_call: TRBD1; v_call: TRBV5-6; cdr3_aa: CASSHTDRGLVRYF; cdr3_nt: TGTGCCAGCAGCCATACGGACAGGGGGCTCGTTCGGTACTTC
j_call: TRBJ1-1; d_call: .; v_call: TRBV10-1; cdr3_aa: CASSPQGRMNTEAFF; cdr3_nt: TGCGCCAGCAGCCCGCAGGGTCGTATGAACACTGAAGCTTTCTTT
j_call: TRBJ1-5; d_call: .; v_call: TRBV7-2; cdr3_aa: CASSLWGLDQPQHF; cdr3_nt: TGTGCCAGCAGCTTATGGGGTTTGGATCAGCCCCAGCATTTT